Listed below are T cell receptor beta chains from one sample, sequenced in a study of T cell clones after liver transplantation. Sequencing was performed with immunoSEQ multiplex PCR; in TCRdb, only in-frame clones are kept and a portion is missing. The sample records around 97,000 clones, around four fifths being singletons. Here the sequenced sample was CD4+ T cells from blood, taken around 4 years after liver transplant. The origin of the receptors is a human patient who received a liver transplant. A subset of T cells may come from the graft donor. Each CDR3 is given with its conserved first and last residue. The D gene is left open where the match is weak. Not all rows give a size; the values are once, few, many and, for expanded clones, a class.

d_call	v_call	j_call	clone_size	cdr3_aa	cdr3_nt
-	TRBV9	TRBJ2-3	-	CASSKIQGGPADTQYF	TGTGCCAGCAGCAAAATTCAGGGGGGCCCGGCAGATACGCAGTATTTT
-	TRBV19	TRBJ1-2	-	CASMGYWGYGYTF	TGTGCCAGTATGGGGTATTGGGGCTATGGCTACACCTTC
-	TRBV18	TRBJ2-2	-	CASSPDSYTGELFF	TGTGCCAGCTCGCCCGACAGTTACACCGGGGAGCTGTTTTTT
-	TRBV19	TRBJ1-4	once	CASSISPRARNEKLFF	TGTGCCAGTAGTATATCCCCCAGGGCCCGTAATGAAAAACTGTTTTTT
TRBD1	TRBV10-3	TRBJ1-6	-	CAIRPGQMNSPLHF	TGTGCCATCAGGCCGGGACAGATGAATTCACCCCTCCACTTT
TRBD1	TRBV11-3	TRBJ1-3	-	CASSPGQGPGNTIYF	TGTGCCAGCAGCCCGGGACAGGGCCCTGGAAACACCATATATTTT
-	TRBV7-3	TRBJ2-7	-	CASSLSPGKQYEQYF	TGTGCCAGCAGCTTATCTCCAGGGAAACAGTACGAGCAGTACTTC
TRBD2	TRBV11-2	TRBJ2-2	once	CASSLDPAGGPRGELFF	TGTGCCAGCAGCTTAGATCCAGCGGGAGGGCCCCGCGGGGAGCTGTTTTTT
-	TRBV6-5	TRBJ1-2	-	CASSHQTGMNYGYTF	TGTGCCAGCAGCCACCAGACAGGAATGAACTATGGCTACACCTTC
TRBD1	TRBV18	TRBJ2-5	-	CASSHGTGGQETQYF	TGTGCCAGCTCACACGGGACAGGGGGGCAAGAGACCCAGTACTTC
-	TRBV6-1	TRBJ2-3	-	CASSDRRTQYF	TGTGCCAGCAGTGATCGGCGTACGCAGTATTTT
TRBD1	TRBV28	TRBJ2-7	-	CASRGTAPREQYF	TGTGCCAGCAGGGGGACAGCCCCTCGGGAGCAGTACTTC
-	TRBV11-3	TRBJ1-1	-	CASSSHGGSTEAFF	TGTGCCAGCAGCTCTCACGGGGGAAGCACTGAAGCTTTCTTT
-	TRBV2	TRBJ2-3	few	CASCVGRGTDTQYF	TGTGCCAGCTGCGTCGGGAGAGGCACAGATACGCAGTATTTT
-	TRBV7-9	TRBJ2-7	few	CASSLAWSGDEQYF	TGTGCCAGCAGCTTGGCATGGTCGGGTGACGAGCAGTACTTC
-	TRBV6-5	TRBJ2-2	-	CASSYAEETGELFF	TGTGCCAGCAGTTACGCTGAAGAAACCGGGGAGCTGTTTTTT
-	TRBV13	TRBJ2-2	-	CASSLLGDGELFF	TGTGCCAGCAGCTTACTGGGCGACGGGGAGCTGTTTTTT
TRBD1	TRBV14	TRBJ1-1	-	CASSHTGGGEAFF	TGTGCCAGCAGCCATACAGGGGGAGGTGAAGCTTTCTTT
-	TRBV2	TRBJ1-1	-	CASSEAREAEAFF	TGTGCCAGCAGTGAAGCCAGGGAGGCTGAAGCTTTCTTT
-	TRBV27	TRBJ2-7	-	CASSLGWRSILYEQYF	TGTGCCAGCAGTTTAGGTTGGCGTTCTATACTCTACGAGCAGTACTTC
TRBD2	TRBV11-2	TRBJ2-3	-	CASSLRSSGATDTQYF	TGTGCCAGCAGCTTAAGATCCAGCGGGGCCACAGATACGCAGTATTTT
-	TRBV29-1	TRBJ1-2	-	CSVEVPGLGGYTF	TGCAGCGTTGAAGTCCCGGGACTGGGGGGCTACACCTTC
TRBD2	TRBV27	TRBJ2-5	-	CASSAGLADQETQYF	TGTGCCAGCAGTGCGGGACTAGCGGATCAAGAGACCCAGTACTTC
TRBD1	TRBV27	TRBJ1-1	-	CASTSRQGRLNTEAFF	TGTGCCAGCACCTCCCGACAGGGGCGGTTGAACACTGAAGCTTTCTTT
-	TRBV11-1	TRBJ2-1	-	CASSSSPYNEQFF	TGTGCCAGCAGCTCCTCGCCCTACAATGAGCAGTTCTTC
-	TRBV27	TRBJ2-3	-	CASLRVRGDTQYF	TGTGCCAGCCTCCGGGTACGCGGAGATACGCAGTATTTT
-	TRBV21-1	TRBJ2-4	once	CASSKVGAGALTKNIQYF	-
TRBD1	TRBV30	TRBJ1-3	-	CAFGQGATIYF	TGTGCCTTCGGACAGGGCGCCACCATATATTTT
-	TRBV14	TRBJ1-4	-	CASSQDRKGEKLFF	TGTGCCAGCAGCCAAGACAGGAAGGGAGAAAAACTGTTTTTT
-	TRBV5-1	TRBJ1-1	once	CASSLKNMNTEAFF	TGCGCCAGCAGCTTGAAGAACATGAACACTGAAGCTTTCTTT
-	TRBV2	TRBJ1-5	once	CASLRDSNQPQHF	TGTGCCAGTCTGAGGGATAGCAATCAGCCCCAGCATTTT